These T cell receptor beta chains were read from a single sample in a study of T-cell memory formation after mild COVID-19. TCRdb processed the 5' RACE reads anew with MiXCR; each CDR3 protein has one entry. The sample includes 350,000 to 500,000 distinct CDR3 sequences, roughly 20% of them seen just once. Sequenced input: PBMCs or a T cell subset sorted from them (not recorded which). These receptors originate from an adult woman who had mild COVID-19 (a few samples of this study predate the infection). Cell type and time point are not known. CDR3s include the opening cysteine and the closing phenylalanine or tryptophan. A D gene is named only where the DNA matches it firmly. Clone size is stated in some rows and not others, as once, few, many or a class when expanded.

-	TRBJ2-1	-	14	TRBV9	TGTGCCAGCAGCCCGGAGTGGGGAAGGGATGAGCAGTTCTTC	CASSPEWGRDEQFF
many	TRBJ2-3	-	12	TRBV7-2	TGTGCCAGCAGCTTAGGCACAGATACGCAGTATTTT	CASSLGTDTQYF
-	TRBJ2-2	-	17	TRBV6-2/TRBV6-3	TGTGCCAGCAGTTATTTGGTTGGAGGCGTGAACACCGGGGAGCTGTTTTTT	CASSYLVGGVNTGELFF
few	TRBJ2-3	TRBD2	17	TRBV9	TGTGCCAGCAGCGACTCGCTCGGTGGACTAGAAGCAGATACGCAGTATTTT	CASSDSLGGLEADTQYF
few	TRBJ2-3	TRBD2	19	TRBV20-1	TGCAGTGCTAGAGCGGGGCGGGGGAAGTTAACAACTAGCACAGATACGCAGTATTTT	CSARAGRGKLTTSTDTQYF
-	TRBJ2-7	TRBD1	12	TRBV6-1	TGTGCCAGCGGGGACAGGGACTACGAGCAGTACTTC	CASGDRDYEQYF
-	TRBJ2-1	TRBD2	16	TRBV6-6	TGTGCCAGCAGTCAGACTAGCGGGAGGCCCTACAATGAGCAGTTCTTC	CASSQTSGRPYNEQFF
once	TRBJ1-5	-	15	TRBV7-9	TGTGCCAGCAGCTTAGATGTTACAGAAAATCAGCCCCAGCATTTT	CASSLDVTENQPQHF
-	TRBJ2-7	-	17	TRBV7-6	TGTGCCAGCAGCTTCCAACAGGGCCCTTCGTTGCTCGGCGAGCAGTACTTC	CASSFQQGPSLLGEQYF
few	TRBJ2-7	-	13	TRBV12-5	TGTGCTAGTGGTAGCACGGTACCCTACGAGCAGTACTTC	CASGSTVPYEQYF
-	TRBJ1-1	-	15	TRBV20-1	TGCAGTGCTAGAGGCGCAAGGGACGAAAACACTGAAGCTTTCTTT	CSARGARDENTEAFF
-	TRBJ1-2	-	16	TRBV25-1	TGTGCCAGCAGTGAATTTTCGGGAGGCCTAAACTATGGCTACACCTTC	CASSEFSGGLNYGYTF
-	TRBJ2-1	TRBD2	16	TRBV7-2	TGTGCCAGCAGCTTAGCGCAGGGACTAACCTACAATGAGCAGTTCTTC	CASSLAQGLTYNEQFF
-	TRBJ2-7	-	15	TRBV4-3	TGCGCCAGCAGCCAAGATGCGGGGTACTCCTACGAGCAGTACTTC	CASSQDAGYSYEQYF
few	TRBJ2-5	-	14	TRBV12-3/TRBV12-4	TGTGCCAGCAGTTTGACCCGGGGTCGAGAGACCCAGTACTTC	CASSLTRGRETQYF
-	TRBJ2-1	-	18	TRBV7-3	TGTGCCAGCAGCCCACTCCCAGCCTCGGGGAGCTCCTACAATGAGCAGTTCTTC	CASSPLPASGSSYNEQFF
few	TRBJ1-1	-	13	TRBV11-2	TGTGCCAGCAGCCTCGCGCAAGGTTTTGAAGCTTTCTTT	CASSLAQGFEAFF
-	TRBJ1-1	-	14	TRBV4-2	TGTGCCAGCAGCCACGCAGGAAAGAACACTGAAGCTTTCTTT	CASSHAGKNTEAFF
few	TRBJ1-2	-	14	TRBV6-2/TRBV6-3	TGTGCCAGCAACTTACAGGGACGGTCCTATGGCTACACCTTC	CASNLQGRSYGYTF
few	TRBJ2-7	-	13	TRBV6-5	TGTGCCAGCTCCCACCGTGGGGGAAACGAGCAGTACTTC	CASSHRGGNEQYF
few	TRBJ2-3	-	11	TRBV12-3/TRBV12-4	TGTGCCAGCAGTTTAGGCCAGGGTGTGTATTTT	CASSLGQGVYF
-	TRBJ2-5	-	16	TRBV24-1	TGTGCCACCAGTGACACCCGCGGACGCAGCCAAGAGACCCAGTACTTC	CATSDTRGRSQETQYF
-	TRBJ2-7	TRBD1	15	TRBV12-3/TRBV12-4	TGTGCCAGCAGCTCACCCGCAGGGGGCGGGTACGAGCAGTACTTC	CASSSPAGGGYEQYF
-	TRBJ2-5	-	12	TRBV5-6	TGTGCCAGCAGCTCCCAAGTGGAGACCCAGTACTTC	CASSSQVETQYF
-	TRBJ2-1	TRBD2	14	TRBV29-1	TGCAGCGCTCGACTAGCGGGGGGGTACAATGAGCAGTTCTTC	CSARLAGGYNEQFF
few	TRBJ2-3	-	16	TRBV5-5	TGTGCCAGCAGCACGGACTGGTCGCATAGCACAGATACGCAGTATTTT	CASSTDWSHSTDTQYF
few	TRBJ1-1	-	15	TRBV20-1	TGCAGTGCTAGTTTGGGCGGAATCATGAACACTGAAGCTTTCTTT	CSASLGGIMNTEAFF
few	TRBJ2-7	-	17	TRBV12-3/TRBV12-4	TGTGCCAGCAGTAAAGAGGTATCGGGGGGCCTGATTAGGGAGCAGTACTTC	CASSKEVSGGLIREQYF
-	TRBJ2-7	TRBD2	17	TRBV9	TGTGCCAGCAGCCCTCCGGGACTAGCGGGAGGGTCCTACGAGCAGTACTTC	CASSPPGLAGGSYEQYF
-	TRBJ2-7	-	14	TRBV12-3/TRBV12-4	TGTGCCAGCAGTTTAAGCAGCGGCGGCGACGAGCAGTACTTC	CASSLSSGGDEQYF
few	TRBJ1-1	-	15	TRBV3-1	TGTGCCAGCAGCCAAGAAGGCAAAAGGGCCACTGAAGCTTTCTTT	CASSQEGKRATEAFF
-	TRBJ1-4	-	12	TRBV7-9	TGTGCCAGCAGCTTCCAGACTGAAAAACTGTTTTTT	CASSFQTEKLFF
-	TRBJ2-1	TRBD1	17	TRBV24-1	TGTGCCACCAGTGATATCGATCCGGGACAGGGATATGACGAGCAGTTCTTC	CATSDIDPGQGYDEQFF
few	TRBJ2-1	-	14	TRBV7-9	TGTGCCAGCAGCTTACAGGGGCCTAGGGATGAGCAGTTCTTC	CASSLQGPRDEQFF
many	TRBJ2-1	-	11	TRBV11-3	TGTGCCAGCAGCTACCTCGGGGAGCAGTTCTTC	CASSYLGEQFF
-	TRBJ1-1	TRBD1	14	TRBV5-1	TGCGCCAGCAGCGAGGGACAGGGATTTACTGAAGCTTTCTTT	CASSEGQGFTEAFF
-	TRBJ2-1	TRBD2	15	TRBV7-2	TGTGCCAGCAGCTTCAGCGGGGGGACCCCCAATGAGCAGTTCTTC	CASSFSGGTPNEQFF
few	TRBJ2-4	-	15	TRBV7-2	TGTGCCAGCAGCTTTGAGGGCTTAGCCAAAAACATTCAGTACTTC	CASSFEGLAKNIQYF
-	TRBJ2-3	TRBD2	16	TRBV18	TGTGCCAGCTCACCTACCGGGACTAGTCTCACAGATACGCAGTATTTT	CASSPTGTSLTDTQYF
-	TRBJ1-2	-	14	TRBV4-3	TGCGCCAGCAGCCAAGACCCGACCGGGTATGGCTACACCTTC	CASSQDPTGYGYTF
few	TRBJ1-3	TRBD1	15	TRBV7-2	TGTGCCAGCAGCCAGGGGGATAGCTCTGGAAACACCATATATTTT	CASSQGDSSGNTIYF
-	TRBJ1-2	-	15	TRBV7-3	TGTGCCAGCAGCGCATCCGGGACGTTAAACTATGGCTACACCTTC	CASSASGTLNYGYTF
-	TRBJ2-1	-	13	TRBV6-5	TGTGCCAGCAGGTTACTTAGCGGACCGGAGCAGTTCTTC	CASRLLSGPEQFF
once	TRBJ2-7	-	16	TRBV21-1	TGTGCCAGCAGTCCCAGGGGGGACAGGGTTTCCTACGAGCAGTACTTC	CASSPRGDRVSYEQYF
many	TRBJ2-7	-	14	TRBV10-3	TGTGCCATCAGGGCGGCAGGGATACCCTACGAGCAGTACTTC	CAIRAAGIPYEQYF
-	TRBJ1-2	TRBD1	14	TRBV9	TGTGCCAGCAGCGCTACGCAGGGGGCGGGAGGCTACACCTTC	CASSATQGAGGYTF
few	TRBJ2-4	TRBD2	15	TRBV27	TGTGCCAGCAGTTGGGGGGGGATAGCCAAAAACATTCAGTACTTC	CASSWGGIAKNIQYF
-	TRBJ2-7	TRBD2	15	TRBV29-1	TGCAGCGTTGAAGGCACCGGGACTAGCGGCTACGAGCAGTACTTC	CSVEGTGTSGYEQYF
-	TRBJ2-5	-	14	TRBV12-3/TRBV12-4	TGTGCCAGCAGCCCCGGGGGTATTATAGAGACCCAGTACTTC	CASSPGGIIETQYF
-	TRBJ2-1	-	16	TRBV12-3/TRBV12-4	TGTGCCAGCAGATCGAGCATAGCGAGAATAGCGAATGAGCAGTTCTTC	CASRSSIARIANEQFF
few	TRBJ2-7	-	14	TRBV5-6	TGTGCCAGCAGCCCCGGGACCGCTGTCCGGGAGCAGTACTTC	CASSPGTAVREQYF